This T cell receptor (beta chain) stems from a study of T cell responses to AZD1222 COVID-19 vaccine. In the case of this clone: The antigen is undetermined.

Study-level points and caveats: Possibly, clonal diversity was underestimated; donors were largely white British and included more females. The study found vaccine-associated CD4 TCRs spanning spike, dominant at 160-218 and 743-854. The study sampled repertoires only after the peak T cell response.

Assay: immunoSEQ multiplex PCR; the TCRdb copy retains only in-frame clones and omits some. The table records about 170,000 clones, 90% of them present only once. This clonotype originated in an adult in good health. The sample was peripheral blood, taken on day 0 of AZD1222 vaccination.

The CDR3 region is CASRDRGWGSGANVLTF. The CDR3 DNA is TGTGCCAGCAGGGACCGAGGGTGGGGCTCTGGGGCCAACGTCCTGACTTTC. The chain carries TRBV2 and TRBJ2-6; D is perhaps TRBD2 (5 bases). The V gene's germline CDR1 is SNHLY and CDR2 FYNNEI. The V and J ends lost 6 bases and 0 bases respectively, with 15 bases between them. The CDR3 has 17 amino acids.